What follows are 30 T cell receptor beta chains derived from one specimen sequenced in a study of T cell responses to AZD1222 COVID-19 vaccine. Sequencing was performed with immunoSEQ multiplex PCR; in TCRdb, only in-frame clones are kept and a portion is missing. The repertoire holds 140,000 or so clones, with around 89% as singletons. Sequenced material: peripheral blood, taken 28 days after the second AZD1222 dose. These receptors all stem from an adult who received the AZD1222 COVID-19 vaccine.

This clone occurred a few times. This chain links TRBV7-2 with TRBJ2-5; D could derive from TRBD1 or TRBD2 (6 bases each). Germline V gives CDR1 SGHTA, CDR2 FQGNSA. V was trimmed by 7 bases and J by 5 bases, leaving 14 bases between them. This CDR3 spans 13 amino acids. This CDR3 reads CASTSGGGETQYF. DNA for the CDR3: TGTGCCAGCACCTCCGGGGGCGGGGAGACCCAGTACTTC.

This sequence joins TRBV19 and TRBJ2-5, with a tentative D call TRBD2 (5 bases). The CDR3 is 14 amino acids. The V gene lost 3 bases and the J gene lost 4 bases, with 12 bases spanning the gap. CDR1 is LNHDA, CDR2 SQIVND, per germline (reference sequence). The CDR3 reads CASSIRAEAETQYF. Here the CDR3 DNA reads TGTGCCAGTAGTATTAGGGCGGAGGCAGAGACCCAGTACTTC. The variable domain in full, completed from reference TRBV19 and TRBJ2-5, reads DGGITQSPKYLFRKEGQNVTLSCEQNLNHDAMYWYRQDPGQGLRLIYYSQIVNDFQKGDIAEGYSVSREKKESFPLTVTSAQKNPTAFYLCASSIRAEAETQYFGPGTRLLVL.

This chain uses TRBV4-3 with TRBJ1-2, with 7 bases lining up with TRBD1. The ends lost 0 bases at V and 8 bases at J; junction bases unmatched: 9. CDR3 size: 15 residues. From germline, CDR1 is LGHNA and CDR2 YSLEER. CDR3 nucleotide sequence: TGCGCCAGCAGCCAAGATTATACAGGGGTAAAGGGCTACACCTTC. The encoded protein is CASSQDYTGVKGYTF.

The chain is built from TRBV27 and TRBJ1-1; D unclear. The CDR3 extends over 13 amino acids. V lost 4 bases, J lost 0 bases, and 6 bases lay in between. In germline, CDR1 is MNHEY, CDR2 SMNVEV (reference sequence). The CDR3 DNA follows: TGTGCCAGCAGTTCACAGTTGAACACTGAAGCTTTCTTT. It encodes CASSSQLNTEAFF.

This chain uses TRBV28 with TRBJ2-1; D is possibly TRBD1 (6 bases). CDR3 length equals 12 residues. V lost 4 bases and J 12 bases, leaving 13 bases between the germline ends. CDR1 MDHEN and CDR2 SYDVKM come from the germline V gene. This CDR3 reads CASSSQGRRQFF. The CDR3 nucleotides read TGTGCCAGCAGTTCCCAGGGGCGGCGGCAGTTCTTC.

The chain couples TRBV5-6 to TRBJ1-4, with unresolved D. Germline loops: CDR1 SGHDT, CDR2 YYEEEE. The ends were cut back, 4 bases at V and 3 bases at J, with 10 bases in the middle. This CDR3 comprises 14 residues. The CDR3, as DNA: TGTGCCAGCAGCGGGTGGGCAGCTAATGAAAAACTGTTTTTT. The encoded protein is CASSGWAANEKLFF. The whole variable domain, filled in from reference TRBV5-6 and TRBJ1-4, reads DAGVTQSPTHLIKTRGQQVTLRCSPKSGHDTVSWYQQALGQGPQFIFQYYEEEERQRGNFPDRFSGHQFPNYSSELNVNALLLGDSALYLCASSGWAANEKLFFGSGTQLSVL.

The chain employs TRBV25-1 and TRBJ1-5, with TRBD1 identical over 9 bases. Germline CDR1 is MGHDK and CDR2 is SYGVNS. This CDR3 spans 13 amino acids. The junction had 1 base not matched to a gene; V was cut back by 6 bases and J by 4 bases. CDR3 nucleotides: TGTGCCAGCAGCGGGACAGGGAATCAGCCCCAGCATTTT. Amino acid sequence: CASSGTGNQPQHF. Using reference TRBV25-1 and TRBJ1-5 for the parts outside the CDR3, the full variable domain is EADIYQTPRYLVIGTGKKITLECSQTMGHDKMYWYQQDPGMELHLIHYSYGVNSTEKGDLSSESTVSRIRTEHFPLTLESARPSHTSQYLCASSGTGNQPQHFGDGTRLSIL.

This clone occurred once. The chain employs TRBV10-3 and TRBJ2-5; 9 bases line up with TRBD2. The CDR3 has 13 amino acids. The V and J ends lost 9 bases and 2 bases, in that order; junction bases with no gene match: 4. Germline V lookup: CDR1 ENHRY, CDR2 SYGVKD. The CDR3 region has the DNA TGTGCCATTAGCGGGGGCTATCAAGAGACCCAGTACTTC. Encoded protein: CAISGGYQETQYF.

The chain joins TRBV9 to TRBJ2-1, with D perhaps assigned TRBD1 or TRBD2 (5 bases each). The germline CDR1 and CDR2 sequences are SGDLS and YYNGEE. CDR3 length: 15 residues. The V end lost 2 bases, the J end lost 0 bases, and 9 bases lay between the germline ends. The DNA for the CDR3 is TGTGCCAGCAGCGTTTGGGGGAGCTCCTACAATGAGCAGTTCTTC. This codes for CASSVWGSSYNEQFF.

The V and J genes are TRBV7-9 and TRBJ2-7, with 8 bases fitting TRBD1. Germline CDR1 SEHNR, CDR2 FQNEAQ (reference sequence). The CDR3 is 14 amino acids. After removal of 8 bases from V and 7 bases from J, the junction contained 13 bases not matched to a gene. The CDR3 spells CASSTGTGSGEQYF. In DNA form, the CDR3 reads TGTGCCAGCTCGACCGGGACAGGTTCGGGTGAGCAGTACTTC.

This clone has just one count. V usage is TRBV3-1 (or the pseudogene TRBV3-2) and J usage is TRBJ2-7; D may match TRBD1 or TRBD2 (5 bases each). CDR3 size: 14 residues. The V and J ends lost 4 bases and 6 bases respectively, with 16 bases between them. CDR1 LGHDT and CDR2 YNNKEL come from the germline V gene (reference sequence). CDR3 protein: CASSRDRTVSEQYF. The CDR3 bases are TGTGCCAGCAGCCGGGACCGCACGGTGAGCGAGCAGTACTTC.

The CDR3 region is CASGQNTEAFF. The CDR3 DNA reads TGTGCCTCGGGACAGAACACTGAAGCTTTCTTT. The rearrangement uses TRBV30 and TRBJ1-1, with a weak D call TRBD1 (6 bases). In germline, CDR1 is GTSNPN, CDR2 SVGIG (reference sequence). The V end lost 7 bases, the J end lost 1 base, and 7 bases lay between the germline ends. The CDR3 runs to 11 residues.

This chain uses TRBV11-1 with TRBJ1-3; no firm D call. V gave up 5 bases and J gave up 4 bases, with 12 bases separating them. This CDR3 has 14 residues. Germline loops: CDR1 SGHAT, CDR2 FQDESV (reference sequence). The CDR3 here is CASSTTDNGNTIYF. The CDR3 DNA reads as TGTGCCAGCAGCACAACAGACAACGGAAACACCATATATTTT.

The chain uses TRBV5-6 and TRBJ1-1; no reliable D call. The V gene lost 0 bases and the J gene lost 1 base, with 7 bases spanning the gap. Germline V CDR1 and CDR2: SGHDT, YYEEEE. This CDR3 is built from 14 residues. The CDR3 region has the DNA TGTGCCAGCAGCTTGGGAGAAAGGAACACTGAAGCTTTCTTT. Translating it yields CASSLGERNTEAFF.

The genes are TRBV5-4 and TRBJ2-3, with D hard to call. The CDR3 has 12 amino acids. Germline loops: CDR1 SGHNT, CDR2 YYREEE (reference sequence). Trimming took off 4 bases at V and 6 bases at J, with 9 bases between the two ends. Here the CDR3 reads CASSTLEDTQYF. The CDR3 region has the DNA TGTGCCAGCAGCACCCTAGAGGATACGCAGTATTTT.

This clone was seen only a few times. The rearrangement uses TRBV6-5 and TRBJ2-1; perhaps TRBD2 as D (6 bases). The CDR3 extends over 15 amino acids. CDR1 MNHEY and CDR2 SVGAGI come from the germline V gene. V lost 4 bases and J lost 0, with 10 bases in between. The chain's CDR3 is CASSLTSSSYNEQFF. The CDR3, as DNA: TGTGCCAGCAGTTTGACTAGTAGCTCCTACAATGAGCAGTTCTTC.

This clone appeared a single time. The CDR3 DNA reads TGTGCCAGCAGCCAAGATGCGACAGGGTCCTATGGCTACACCTTC. This codes for CASSQDATGSYGYTF. The rearrangement joins TRBV3-1 (or the pseudogene TRBV3-2) to TRBJ1-2, with 7 bases identical to TRBD1. Trimming removed 0 bases from V and 4 bases from J; junction bases left unmatched: 5. This CDR3 comprises 15 residues. CDR1 and CDR2 from the germline V gene are LGHDT and YNNKEL (reference sequence).

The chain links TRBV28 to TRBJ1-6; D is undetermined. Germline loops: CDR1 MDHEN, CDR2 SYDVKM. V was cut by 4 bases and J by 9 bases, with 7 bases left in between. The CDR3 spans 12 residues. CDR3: CASSSRPSPLHF. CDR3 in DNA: TGTGCCAGCAGTTCCCGGCCTTCACCCCTCCACTTT.

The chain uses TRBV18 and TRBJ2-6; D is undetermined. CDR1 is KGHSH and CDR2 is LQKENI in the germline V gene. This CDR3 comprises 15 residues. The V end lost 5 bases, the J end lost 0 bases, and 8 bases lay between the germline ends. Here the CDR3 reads CASSAGSSGANVLTF. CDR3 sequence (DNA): TGTGCCAGCTCAGCAGGTTCCTCTGGGGCCAACGTCCTGACTTTC. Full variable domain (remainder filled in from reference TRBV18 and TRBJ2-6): NAGVMQNPRHLVRRRGQEARLRCSPMKGHSHVYWYRQLPEEGLKFMVYLQKENIIDESGMPKERFSAEFPKEGPSILRIQQVVRGDSAAYFCASSAGSSGANVLTFGAGSRLTVL.

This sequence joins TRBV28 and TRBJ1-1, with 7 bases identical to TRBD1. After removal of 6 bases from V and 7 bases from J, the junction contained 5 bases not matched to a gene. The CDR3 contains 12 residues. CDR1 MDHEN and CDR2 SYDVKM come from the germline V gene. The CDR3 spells CASRYRGGEAFF. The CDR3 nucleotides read TGTGCCAGCAGATACAGGGGAGGTGAAGCTTTCTTT.

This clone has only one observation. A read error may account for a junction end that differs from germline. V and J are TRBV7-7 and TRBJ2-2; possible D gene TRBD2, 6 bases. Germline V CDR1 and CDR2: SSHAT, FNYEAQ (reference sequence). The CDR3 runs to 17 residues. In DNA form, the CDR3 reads TGTGCTAGCAGCTCATCCCCCAAGGAGGGTTACCACGGGGAGCTGTTTTTT. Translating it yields CASSSSPKEGYHGELFF. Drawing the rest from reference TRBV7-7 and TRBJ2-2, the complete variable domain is GAGVSQSPRYKVTKRGQDVTLRCDPISSHATLYWYQQALGQGPEFLTYFNYEAQPDKSGLPSDRFSAERPEGSISTLTIQRTEQRDSAMYRCASSSSPKEGYHGELFFGEGSRLTVL.

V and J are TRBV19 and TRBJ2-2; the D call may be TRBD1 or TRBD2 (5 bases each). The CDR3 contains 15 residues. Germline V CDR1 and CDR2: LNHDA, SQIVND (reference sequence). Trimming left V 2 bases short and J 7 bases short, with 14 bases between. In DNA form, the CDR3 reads TGTGCCAGTAGTATACGGGGCGCTAATGGCGGGGAGCTGTTTTTT. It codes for CASSIRGANGGELFF.

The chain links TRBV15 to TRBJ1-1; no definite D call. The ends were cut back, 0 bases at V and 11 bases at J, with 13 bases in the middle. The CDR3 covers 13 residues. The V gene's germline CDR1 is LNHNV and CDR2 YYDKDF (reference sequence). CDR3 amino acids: CATSREMRREAFF. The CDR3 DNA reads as TGTGCCACCAGCAGAGAAATGAGGAGGGAGGCTTTCTTT. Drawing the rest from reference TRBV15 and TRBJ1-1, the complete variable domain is DAMVIQNPRYQVTQFGKPVTLSCSQTLNHNVMYWYQQKSSQAPKLLFHYYDKDFNNEADTPDNFQSRRPNTSFCFLDIRSPGLGDTAMYLCATSREMRREAFFGQGTRLTVV.

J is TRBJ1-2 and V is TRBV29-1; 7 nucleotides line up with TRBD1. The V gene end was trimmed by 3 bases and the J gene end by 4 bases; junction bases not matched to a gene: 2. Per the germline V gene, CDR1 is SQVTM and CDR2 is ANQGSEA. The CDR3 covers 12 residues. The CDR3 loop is CSVESGGYGYTF. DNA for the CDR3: TGCAGCGTTGAGTCAGGGGGCTATGGCTACACCTTC.

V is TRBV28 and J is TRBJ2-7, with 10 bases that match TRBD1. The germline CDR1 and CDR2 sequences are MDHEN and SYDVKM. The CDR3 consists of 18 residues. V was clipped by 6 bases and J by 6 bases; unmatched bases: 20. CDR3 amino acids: CASSAGTGDGRAGVEQYF. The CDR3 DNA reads TGTGCCAGCAGCGCCGGGACAGGGGATGGGCGGGCTGGAGTCGAGCAGTACTTC.

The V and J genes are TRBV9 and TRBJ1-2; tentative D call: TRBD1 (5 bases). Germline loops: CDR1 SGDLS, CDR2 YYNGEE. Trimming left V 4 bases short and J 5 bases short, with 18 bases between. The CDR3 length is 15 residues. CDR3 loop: CASSYEPRGSYGYTF. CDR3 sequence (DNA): TGTGCCAGCAGCTACGAGCCTAGGGGATCTTATGGCTACACCTTC.

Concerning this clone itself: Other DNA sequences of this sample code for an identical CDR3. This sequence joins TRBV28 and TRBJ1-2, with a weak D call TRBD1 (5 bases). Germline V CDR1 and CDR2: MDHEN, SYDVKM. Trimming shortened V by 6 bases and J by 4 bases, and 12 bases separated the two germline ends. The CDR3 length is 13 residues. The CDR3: CASSLGQTYGYTF. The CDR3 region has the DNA TGTGCCAGCAGCCTGGGGCAGACCTATGGCTACACCTTC.

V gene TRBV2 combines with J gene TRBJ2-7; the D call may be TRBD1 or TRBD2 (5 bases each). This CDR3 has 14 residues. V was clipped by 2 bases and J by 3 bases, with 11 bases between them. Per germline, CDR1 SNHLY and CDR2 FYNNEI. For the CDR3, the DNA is TGTGCCAGCAGTGAACGGGACGACGTCTACGAGCAGTACTTC. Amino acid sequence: CASSERDDVYEQYF. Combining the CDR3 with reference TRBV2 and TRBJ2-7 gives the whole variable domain EPEVTQTPSHQVTQMGQEVILRCVPISNHLYFYWYRQILGQKVEFLVSFYNNEISEKSEIFDDQFSVERPDGSNFTLKIRSTKLEDSAMYFCASSERDDVYEQYFGPGTRLTVT.

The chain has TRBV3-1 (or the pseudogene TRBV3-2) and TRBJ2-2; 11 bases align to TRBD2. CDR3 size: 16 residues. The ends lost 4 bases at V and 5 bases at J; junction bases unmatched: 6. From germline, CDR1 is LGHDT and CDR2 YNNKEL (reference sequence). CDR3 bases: TGTGCCAGCAGCCTCGGACTAGCGGGTGATACCGGGGAGCTGTTTTTT. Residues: CASSLGLAGDTGELFF.

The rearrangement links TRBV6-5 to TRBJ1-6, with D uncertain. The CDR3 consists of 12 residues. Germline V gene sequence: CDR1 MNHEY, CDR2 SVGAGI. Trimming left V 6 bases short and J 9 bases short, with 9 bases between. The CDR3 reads CASSTGSSPLHF. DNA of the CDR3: TGTGCCAGCAGCACCGGATCTTCACCCCTCCACTTT.